The rows below give T cell receptor beta chains drawn from one sample of a study of blood T cell repertoires in COVID-19. TCRdb keeps only in-frame clones here, not all; method: immunoSEQ multiplex PCR. The sample contains hundreds of thousands of clones, around 88% of which appear only once. Source material: peripheral blood. Source of these receptors: a woman under 40 with COVID-19, enrolled during active disease. Both conserved end residues are part of each CDR3. A D gene is named only where the DNA matches it firmly.

v_gene: TRBV7-9; d_gene: NA; CDR3aa: CASSLFGPKQETQYF
v_gene: TRBV6-2/TRBV6-3; d_gene: NA; CDR3aa: CASSYEGRRGDTQYF
v_gene: TRBV2; d_gene: NA; CDR3aa: CASSVGQTDFGNTIYF
v_gene: TRBV10-1; d_gene: NA; CDR3aa: CASSESRVYSNQPQHF
v_gene: TRBV5-1; d_gene: NA; CDR3aa: CASSSTETAYEQYF
v_gene: TRBV5-6; d_gene: TRBD1; CDR3aa: CASSHRGFNQPQHF
v_gene: TRBV4-3; d_gene: TRBD2; CDR3aa: CASSIGQGGLAGRSYNEQFF
v_gene: TRBV10-1; d_gene: NA; CDR3aa: CASSEFPKETQYF
v_gene: TRBV19; d_gene: TRBD2; CDR3aa: CASSSRGGLPSYEQYF
v_gene: TRBV5-1; d_gene: TRBD1; CDR3aa: CASSSGTAFYGYTF
v_gene: TRBV7-6; d_gene: TRBD1; CDR3aa: CASSANRDRGTGELFF
v_gene: TRBV10-3; d_gene: TRBD2; CDR3aa: CAISEGISGRNIQYF
v_gene: TRBV2; d_gene: TRBD1; CDR3aa: CASSGATGVGSNQPQHF
v_gene: TRBV19; d_gene: TRBD1; CDR3aa: CASSDPQGSPGANVLTF
v_gene: TRBV7-6; d_gene: TRBD1; CDR3aa: CASSLSTGGDGSPLHF
v_gene: TRBV27; d_gene: TRBD1; CDR3aa: CASSSPDRDGYGYTF
v_gene: TRBV18; d_gene: NA; CDR3aa: CASSPRRGTKETQYF
v_gene: TRBV30; d_gene: NA; CDR3aa: CAWIGVARNTEAFF
v_gene: TRBV2; d_gene: NA; CDR3aa: CASGKRISTDTQYF
v_gene: TRBV14; d_gene: TRBD1; CDR3aa: CASSQLQGATEAFF
v_gene: TRBV5-1; d_gene: TRBD2; CDR3aa: CASSLSGGYLYEQFF
v_gene: TRBV3-1/TRBV3-2; d_gene: NA; CDR3aa: CASSQDWGFGNTIYF
v_gene: TRBV6-1; d_gene: NA; CDR3aa: CASSGGPMGGGYGYTF
v_gene: TRBV19; d_gene: NA; CDR3aa: CASSIQYGYTF
v_gene: TRBV11-3; d_gene: NA; CDR3aa: CASSFLMTRGPETQYF
v_gene: TRBV29-1; d_gene: TRBD2; CDR3aa: CSGSGSGRASGTQYF
v_gene: TRBV4-1; d_gene: TRBD1; CDR3aa: CASREAQGASNTEAFF
v_gene: TRBV19; d_gene: NA; CDR3aa: CASSRMFQGHQPQHF
v_gene: TRBV6-6; d_gene: NA; CDR3aa: CASSFDSNSGNTIYF
v_gene: TRBV19; d_gene: NA; CDR3aa: CASSRDQGFTEAFF
v_gene: TRBV5-5; d_gene: NA; CDR3aa: CASKTGLPSTDTQYF
v_gene: TRBV21-1; d_gene: NA; CDR3aa: CASSKILRYDGYTF
v_gene: TRBV28; d_gene: NA; CDR3aa: CASSFVWTTAQETQYF